The 2 T cell receptor beta chains reported below all come from one sample, sequenced in a study of blood T cell repertoires in COVID-19. Sequencing used immunoSEQ multiplex PCR; TCRdb keeps in-frame clones, though not all of them. The sample consists of hundreds of thousands of clones, 75% to 90% of them appearing once. Sequencing was done on a sample of peripheral blood. The receptors come from a man in his sixties who had recovered from COVID-19.

This sequence joins TRBV12-1 and TRBJ1-5; the listed D gene, TRBD1, was not tested against the DNA. TRBV12-1 is reported as a pseudogene. This CDR3 is built from 13 residues. The CDR3 sequence is CASSFRGTQPQHF. The CDR3 DNA reads TGTGCCAGCAGCTTTCGTGGGACACAGCCCCAGCATTTT.

This CDR3 reads CASSFSGSLRGSVPETQYF. The CDR3 nucleotides are TGCGCCAGCAGTTTTAGCGGGAGTCTCCGAGGTTCAGTACCAGAGACCCAGTACTTC. This chain connects TRBV5-1 to TRBJ2-5; 9 bases fit TRBD2. V trimming: 5 bases; J trimming: 4 bases; junction bases outside the gene matches: 21. Germline V gene lookup returns CDR1 SGHRS and CDR2 YFSETQ. The CDR3 is made up of 19 amino acids.